Listed here is a single TCR beta chain. V was clipped by 3 bases and J by 11 bases; unmatched bases: 14. The germline gives CDR1 SQVTM, CDR2 ANQGSEA. The CDR3 length is 14 residues. This specimen belongs to a study of tumor and adjacent non-tumor tissue in lung cancer. Across the whole study: There were fewer than 15 adenocarcinoma, a couple of squamous cell carcinoma and 1 small cell lung cancer cases. Stage I to III disease affected ten to eleven men and roughly five women aged roughly 30 to 80.

RNA was extracted from bulk tissue without any cell sorting. Three rounds of nested PCR, following a modified ARM-PCR protocol, produced the TCRbeta library. TCRdb analysed the multiplex PCR reads with MiXCR anew, one entry per CDR3 protein. Among approximately 70,000 distinct CDR3 sequences listed, more than 70% were seen once. The specimen was lung tumor tissue. The sequence was obtained from a man in his 60s with non-small cell lung cancer. This chain links TRBV29-1 with TRBJ1-2; the match to TRBD1 covers 8 bases. CDR3 region: CSVEIPDRGYDYTF. CDR3 bases: TGCAGCGTTGAGATCCCAGACAGGGGCTATGATTACACCTTC.